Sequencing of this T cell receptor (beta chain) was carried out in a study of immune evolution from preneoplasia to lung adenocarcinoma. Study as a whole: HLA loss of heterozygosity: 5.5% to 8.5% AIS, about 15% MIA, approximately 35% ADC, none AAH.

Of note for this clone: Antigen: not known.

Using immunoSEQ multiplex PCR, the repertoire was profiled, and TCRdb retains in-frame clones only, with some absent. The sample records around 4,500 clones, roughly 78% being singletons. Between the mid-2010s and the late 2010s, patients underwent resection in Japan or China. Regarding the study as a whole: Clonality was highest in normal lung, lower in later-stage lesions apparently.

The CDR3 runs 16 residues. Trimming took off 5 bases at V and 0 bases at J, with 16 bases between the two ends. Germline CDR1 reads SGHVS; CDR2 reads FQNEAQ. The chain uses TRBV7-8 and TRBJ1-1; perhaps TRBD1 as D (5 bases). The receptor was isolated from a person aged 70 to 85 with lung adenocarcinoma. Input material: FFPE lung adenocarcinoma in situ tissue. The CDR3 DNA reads TGTGCCAGCAGCCCCCTCCGAGGGGATATGAACACTGAAGCTTTCTTT. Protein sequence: CASSPLRGDMNTEAFF.